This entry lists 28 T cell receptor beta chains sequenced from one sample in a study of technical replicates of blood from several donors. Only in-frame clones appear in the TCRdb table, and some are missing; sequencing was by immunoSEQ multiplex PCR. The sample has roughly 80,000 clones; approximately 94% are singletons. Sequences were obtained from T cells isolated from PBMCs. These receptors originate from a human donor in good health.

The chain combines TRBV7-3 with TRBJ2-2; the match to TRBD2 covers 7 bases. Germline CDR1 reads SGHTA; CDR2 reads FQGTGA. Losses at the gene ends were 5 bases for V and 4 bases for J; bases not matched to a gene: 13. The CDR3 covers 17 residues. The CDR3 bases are TGTGCCAGCAGCCCCCGCGGGGGTTGGGGTGGCACCGGGGAGCTGTTTTTT. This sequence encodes CASSPRGGWGGTGELFF.

CDR3 sequence: CAWRIQGLNTGELFF. CDR3 DNA sequence: TGTGCCTGGAGAATCCAGGGATTGAACACCGGGGAGCTGTTTTTT. The V gene is TRBV30, the J gene TRBJ2-2; D is possibly TRBD1 (5 bases). CDR3 length: 15 residues. The germline V gene encodes CDR1 GTSNPN and CDR2 SVGIG (reference sequence). V lost 3 bases and J lost 1, with 12 bases in between.

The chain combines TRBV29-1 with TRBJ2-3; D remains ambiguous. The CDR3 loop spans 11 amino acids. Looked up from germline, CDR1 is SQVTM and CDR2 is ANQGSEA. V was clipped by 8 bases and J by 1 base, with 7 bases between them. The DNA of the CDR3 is TGCAGCCCAAGAGGCACAGATACGCAGTATTTT. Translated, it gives CSPRGTDTQYF.

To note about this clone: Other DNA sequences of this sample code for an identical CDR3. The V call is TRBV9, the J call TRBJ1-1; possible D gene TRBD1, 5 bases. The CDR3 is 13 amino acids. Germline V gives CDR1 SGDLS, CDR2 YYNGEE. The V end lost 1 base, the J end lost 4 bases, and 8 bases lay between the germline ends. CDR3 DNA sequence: TGTGCCAGCAGCGTACAAGGGGCCACTGAAGCTTTCTTT. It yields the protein CASSVQGATEAFF.

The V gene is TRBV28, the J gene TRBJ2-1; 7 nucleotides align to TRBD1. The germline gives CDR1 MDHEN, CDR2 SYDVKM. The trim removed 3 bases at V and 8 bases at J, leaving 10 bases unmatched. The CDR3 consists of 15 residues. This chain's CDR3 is CASSFYRGQGDEQFF. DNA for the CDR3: TGTGCCAGCAGTTTTTATCGCGGCCAGGGGGATGAGCAGTTCTTC.

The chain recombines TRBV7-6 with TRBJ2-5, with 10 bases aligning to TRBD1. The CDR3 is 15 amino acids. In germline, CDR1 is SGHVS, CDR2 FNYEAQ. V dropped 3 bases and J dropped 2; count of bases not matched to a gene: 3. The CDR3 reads CASSLGTGEQETQYF. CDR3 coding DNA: TGTGCCAGCAGCTTGGGGACAGGGGAGCAAGAGACCCAGTACTTC.

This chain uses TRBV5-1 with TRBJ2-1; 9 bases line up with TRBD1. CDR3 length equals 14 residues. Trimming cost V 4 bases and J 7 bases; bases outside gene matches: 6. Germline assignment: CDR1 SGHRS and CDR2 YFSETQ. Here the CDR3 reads CASSGDREVNEQFF. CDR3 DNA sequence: TGCGCCAGCAGCGGGGACAGGGAGGTGAATGAGCAGTTCTTC.

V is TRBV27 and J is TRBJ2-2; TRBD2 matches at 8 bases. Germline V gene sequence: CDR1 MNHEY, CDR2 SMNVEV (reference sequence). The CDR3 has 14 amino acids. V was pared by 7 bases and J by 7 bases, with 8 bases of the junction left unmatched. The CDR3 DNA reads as TGTGCCAGCAAAGGAGCGGGAGTTAACGGGGAGCTGTTTTTT. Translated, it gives CASKGAGVNGELFF.

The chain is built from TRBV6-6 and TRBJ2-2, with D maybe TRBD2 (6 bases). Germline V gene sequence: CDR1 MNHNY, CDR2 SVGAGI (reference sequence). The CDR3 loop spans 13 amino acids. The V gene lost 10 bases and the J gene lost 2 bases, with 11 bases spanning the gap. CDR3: CATSGLNTGELFF. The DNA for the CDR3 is TGTGCCACTTCGGGACTTAACACCGGGGAGCTGTTTTTT.

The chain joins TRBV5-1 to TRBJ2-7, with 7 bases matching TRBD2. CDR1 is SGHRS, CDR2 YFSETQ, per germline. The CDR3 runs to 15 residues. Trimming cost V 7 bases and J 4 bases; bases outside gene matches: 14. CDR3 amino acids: CASGPWGTGLYEQYF. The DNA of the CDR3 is TGCGCCAGCGGCCCTTGGGGGACGGGACTATACGAGCAGTACTTC.

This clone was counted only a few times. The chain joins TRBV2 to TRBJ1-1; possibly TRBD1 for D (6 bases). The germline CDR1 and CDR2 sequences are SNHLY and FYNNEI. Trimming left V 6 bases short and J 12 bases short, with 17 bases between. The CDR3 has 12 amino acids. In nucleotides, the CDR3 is TGTGCCAGCAGCGGGGACAACCCAGGGTCTTTCTTT. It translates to CASSGDNPGSFF. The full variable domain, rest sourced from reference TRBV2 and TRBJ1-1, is EPEVTQTPSHQVTQMGQEVILRCVPISNHLYFYWYRQILGQKVEFLVSFYNNEISEKSEIFDDQFSVERPDGSNFTLKIRSTKLEDSAMYFCASSGDNPGSFFGQGTRLTVV.

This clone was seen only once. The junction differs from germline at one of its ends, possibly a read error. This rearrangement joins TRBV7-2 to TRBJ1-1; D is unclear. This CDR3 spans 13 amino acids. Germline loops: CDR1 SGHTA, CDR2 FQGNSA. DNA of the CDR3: TGTGCCAGCAGCTTAGACGCAGGCCCGAGCCCCCAGTTT. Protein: CASSLDAGPSPQF.

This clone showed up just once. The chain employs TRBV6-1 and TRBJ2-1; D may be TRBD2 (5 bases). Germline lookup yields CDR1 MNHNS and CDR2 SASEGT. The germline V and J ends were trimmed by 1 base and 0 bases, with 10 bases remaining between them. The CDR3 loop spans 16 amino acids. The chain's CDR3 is CASSEVRGSSYNEQFF. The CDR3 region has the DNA TGTGCCAGCAGTGAAGTACGGGGTAGCTCCTACAATGAGCAGTTCTTC.

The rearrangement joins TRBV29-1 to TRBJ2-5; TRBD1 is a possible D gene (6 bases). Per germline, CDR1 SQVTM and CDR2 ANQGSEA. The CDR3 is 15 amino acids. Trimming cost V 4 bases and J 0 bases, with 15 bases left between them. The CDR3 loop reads CSVVGQKLYQETQYF. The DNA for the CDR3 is TGCAGCGTTGTAGGACAGAAATTGTACCAAGAGACCCAGTACTTC.

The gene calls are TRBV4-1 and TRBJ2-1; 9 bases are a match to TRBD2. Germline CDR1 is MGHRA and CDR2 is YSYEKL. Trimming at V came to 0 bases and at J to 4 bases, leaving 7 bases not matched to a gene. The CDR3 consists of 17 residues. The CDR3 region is CASSQDMAGGAYNEQFF. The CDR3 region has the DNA TGCGCCAGCAGCCAAGATATGGCGGGAGGGGCTTACAATGAGCAGTTCTTC.

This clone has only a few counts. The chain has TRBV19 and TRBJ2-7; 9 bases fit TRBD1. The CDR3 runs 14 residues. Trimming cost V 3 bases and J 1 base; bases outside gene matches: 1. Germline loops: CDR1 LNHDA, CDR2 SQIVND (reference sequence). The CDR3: CASSIGTGSYEQYF. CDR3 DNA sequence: TGTGCCAGTAGTATTGGGACAGGGTCCTACGAGCAGTACTTC.

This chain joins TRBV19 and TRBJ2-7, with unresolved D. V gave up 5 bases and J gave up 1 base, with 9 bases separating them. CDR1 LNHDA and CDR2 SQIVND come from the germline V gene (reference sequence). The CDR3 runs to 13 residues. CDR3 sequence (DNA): TGTGCCAGTAGTCCGGGTTTATCCTACGAGCAGTACTTC. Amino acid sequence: CASSPGLSYEQYF. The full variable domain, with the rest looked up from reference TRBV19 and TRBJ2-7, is DGGITQSPKYLFRKEGQNVTLSCEQNLNHDAMYWYRQDPGQGLRLIYYSQIVNDFQKGDIAEGYSVSREKKESFPLTVTSAQKNPTAFYLCASSPGLSYEQYFGPGTRLTVT.

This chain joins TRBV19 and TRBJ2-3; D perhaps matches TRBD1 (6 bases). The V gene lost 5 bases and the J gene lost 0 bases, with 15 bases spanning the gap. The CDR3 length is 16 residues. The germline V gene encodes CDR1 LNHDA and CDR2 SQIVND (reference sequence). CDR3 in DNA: TGTGCCAGTAGTCGTACAGGGTACCCTAGCACAGATACGCAGTATTTT. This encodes CASSRTGYPSTDTQYF.

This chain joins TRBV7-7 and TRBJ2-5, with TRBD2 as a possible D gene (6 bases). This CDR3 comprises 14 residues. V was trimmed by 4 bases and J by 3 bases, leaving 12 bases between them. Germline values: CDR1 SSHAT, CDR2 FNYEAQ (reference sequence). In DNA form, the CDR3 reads TGTGCCAGCAGCTCCCGGGACTTCAAAGAGACCCAGTACTTC. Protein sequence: CASSSRDFKETQYF.

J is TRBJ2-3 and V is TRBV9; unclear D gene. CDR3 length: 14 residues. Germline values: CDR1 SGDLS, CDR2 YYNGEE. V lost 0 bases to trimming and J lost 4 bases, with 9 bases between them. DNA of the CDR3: TGTGCCAGCAGCGTAGAGGAGTCCCCAGATACGCAGTATTTT. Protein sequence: CASSVEESPDTQYF. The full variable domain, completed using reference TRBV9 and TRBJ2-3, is DSGVTQTPKHLITATGQRVTLRCSPRSGDLSVYWYQQSLDQGLQFLIQYYNGEERAKGNILERFSAQQFPDLHSELNLSSLELGDSALYFCASSVEESPDTQYFGPGTRLTVL.

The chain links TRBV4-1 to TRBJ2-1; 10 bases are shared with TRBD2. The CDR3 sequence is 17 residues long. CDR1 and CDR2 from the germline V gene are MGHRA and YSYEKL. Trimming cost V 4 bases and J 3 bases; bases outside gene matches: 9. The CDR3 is CASSLPSGRDLYNEQFF. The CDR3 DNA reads TGCGCCAGCAGCCTTCCTAGCGGGAGAGACCTCTACAATGAGCAGTTCTTC.

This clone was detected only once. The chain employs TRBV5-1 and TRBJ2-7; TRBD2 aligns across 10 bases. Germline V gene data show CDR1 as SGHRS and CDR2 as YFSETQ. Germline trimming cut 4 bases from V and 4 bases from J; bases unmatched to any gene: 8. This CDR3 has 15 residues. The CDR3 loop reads CASSPKAGGEYEQYF. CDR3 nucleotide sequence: TGCGCCAGCAGCCCGAAAGCGGGAGGGGAGTACGAGCAGTACTTC.

This CDR3 is CASSQDRDTYYVGELFF. CDR3 nucleotides: TGTGCCAGCAGCCAGGACAGGGATACTTACTATGTCGGGGAGCTGTTTTTT. This chain connects TRBV5-6 to TRBJ2-2; 8 nucleotides agree with TRBD1. Losses at the gene ends were 4 bases for V and 7 bases for J; bases not matched to a gene: 15. This CDR3 has 17 residues. Looked up from germline, CDR1 is SGHDT and CDR2 is YYEEEE.

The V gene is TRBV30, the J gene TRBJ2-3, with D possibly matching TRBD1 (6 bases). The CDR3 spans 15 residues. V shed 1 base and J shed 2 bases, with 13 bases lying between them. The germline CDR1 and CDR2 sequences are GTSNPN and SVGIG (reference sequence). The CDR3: CAWSGQAIFTDTQYF. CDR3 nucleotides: TGTGCCTGGAGTGGACAGGCAATTTTCACAGATACGCAGTATTTT.

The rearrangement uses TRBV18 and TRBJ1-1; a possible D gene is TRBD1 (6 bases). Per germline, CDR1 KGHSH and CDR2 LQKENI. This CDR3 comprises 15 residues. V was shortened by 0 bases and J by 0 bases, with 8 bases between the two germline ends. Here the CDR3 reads CASSPPQGMNTEAFF. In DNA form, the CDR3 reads TGTGCCAGCTCACCACCGCAGGGGATGAACACTGAAGCTTTCTTT.

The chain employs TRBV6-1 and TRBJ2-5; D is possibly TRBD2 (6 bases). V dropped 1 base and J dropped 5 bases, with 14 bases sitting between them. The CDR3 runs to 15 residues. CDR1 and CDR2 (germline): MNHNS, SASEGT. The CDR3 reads CASSEGRLGGETQYF. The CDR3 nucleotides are TGTGCCAGCAGTGAAGGGCGCCTAGGAGGGGAGACCCAGTACTTC.

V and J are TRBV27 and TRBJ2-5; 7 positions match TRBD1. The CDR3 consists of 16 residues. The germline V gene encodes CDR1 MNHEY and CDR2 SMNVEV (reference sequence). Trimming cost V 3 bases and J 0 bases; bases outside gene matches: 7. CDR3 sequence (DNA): TGTGCCAGCAGTTTTCTGCCAGGGGGTTACCAAGAGACCCAGTACTTC. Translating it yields CASSFLPGGYQETQYF.

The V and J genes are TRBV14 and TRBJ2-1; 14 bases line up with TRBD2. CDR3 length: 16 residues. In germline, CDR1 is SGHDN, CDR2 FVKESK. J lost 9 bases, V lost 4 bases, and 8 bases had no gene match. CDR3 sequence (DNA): TGTGCCAGCAGCCGAGATTTGGGACTAGCGGGAGTTGAGCAGTTCTTC. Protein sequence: CASSRDLGLAGVEQFF.